Described below is a single T cell receptor (beta chain) sequence and its context. Its matching antigen is unknown. TCRdb keeps only in-frame clones here, not all; method: immunoSEQ multiplex PCR. The table has roughly 48,000 clones, 82% seen once. Germline V CDR1 and CDR2: SGHVS, FNYEAQ. The V segment lost 5 bases and the J segment 0 bases; nucleotides outside the gene matches: 5. The CDR3 has 15 residues. Focal radiation and CTLA-4 blockade (ipilimumab) were tested in chemo-refractory metastatic non-small-cell lung cancer patients. This entry is derived from a study of radiotherapy plus CTLA-4 blockade in lung cancer. At the level of the study: Objective responses were observed in 15% to 20% of patients, and disease control was achieved by around 31%. Study findings and constraints: Peripheral blood showed expansion of tumor-derived TCR clones after radiotherapy and ipilimumab.

The sequence derives from a human donor with non-small cell lung cancer who had stable disease on radiotherapy plus ipilimumab. The chain is built from TRBV7-6 and TRBJ2-7; 9 bases fit TRBD1. Sequences were derived from peripheral blood, sampled from a patient treated with radiotherapy plus ipilimumab. The CDR3 DNA is TGTGCCAGCAGCCACGGACAGGGGACCTCCTACGAGCAGTACTTC. As protein: CASSHGQGTSYEQYF.